This is a list of T cell receptor beta chains from one sample in a study of T cells in Graves' hyperthyroidism and ophthalmopathy. TCRdb re-called the multiplex PCR reads through MiXCR, storing one row per CDR3 protein. The sample comprises about 180,000 distinct CDR3 sequences, about 18% of which are singletons, and 25% to 35% rests with the top ten. Sequenced input: blood. The receptors shown here come from a woman between 50 and 59 years old with Graves' hyperthyroidism. Each CDR3 is given with its conserved first and last residue. The D gene is left open where the match is weak. Not every row has a clone size; where given, it reads once, few, many or a size class.

cdr3_aa	cdr3_nt	v_call	j_call	clone_size	d_call
CASSEPAVQYF	TGTGCCAGCAGTGAACCAGCGGTGCAGTATTTT	TRBV6-1	TRBJ2-3	many	.
CASSTDQGYEQYF	TGTGCCAGTAGTACAGACCAAGGCTACGAGCAGTACTTC	TRBV19	TRBJ2-7	many	.
CAISGGWGTQVTQYF	TGTGCCATCAGTGGAGGTTGGGGTACCCAGGTGACCCAGTACTTC	TRBV10-3	TRBJ2-5	many	.
CSAQQGRGNQPQHF	TGCAGTGCTCAACAGGGAAGGGGGAATCAGCCCCAGCATTTT	TRBV20-1	TRBJ1-5	.	.
CASSRTGQSYNEQFF	TGTGCCAGCAGCCGGACGGGACAGTCGTACAATGAGCAGTTCTTC	TRBV7-9	TRBJ2-1	many	TRBD1
CASSLGPDREETQYF	TGTGCCAGCAGCTTAGGGCCGGACAGGGAAGAGACCCAGTACTTC	TRBV11-2	TRBJ2-5	once	TRBD1
CASSFSQGGGTEAFF	TGTGCCAGTAGTTTCTCACAGGGAGGAGGTACTGAAGCTTTCTTT	TRBV19	TRBJ1-1	.	.
CASSRREDTYEQYF	TGCGCCAGCAGCCGGCGGGAGGATACCTACGAGCAGTACTTC	TRBV4-1	TRBJ2-7	few	TRBD2
CASSLKGRTYEQYF	TGTGCCAGCAGTTTGAAGGGTAGGACCTACGAGCAGTACTTC	TRBV27	TRBJ2-7	few	.
CASSAGGLAGGRGETQYF	TGTGCCAGCAGCGCAGGGGGACTAGCGGGGGGGCGGGGGGAGACCCAGTACTTC	TRBV7-2	TRBJ2-5	few	TRBD2
CASSGGAFF	TGTGCCAGCAGCGGGGGAGCTTTCTTT	TRBV6-1	TRBJ1-1	many	.
CASSPTGRYGYTF	TGTGCCAGCTCCCCGACAGGGCGCTATGGCTACACCTTC	TRBV18	TRBJ1-2	many	TRBD1
CASSQNPPTYGYTF	TGCGCCAGCAGCCAAAACCCCCCGACGTATGGCTACACCTTC	TRBV4-1	TRBJ1-2	.	.
CASSPTDSGGFYNEQFF	TGTGCCAGCAGCCCCACCGATAGCGGGGGGTTTTACAATGAGCAGTTCTTC	TRBV7-3	TRBJ2-1	many	TRBD2
CSAREGARPYGYTF	TGCAGTGCCCGAGAGGGGGCGCGGCCCTATGGCTACACCTTC	TRBV20-1	TRBJ1-2	.	TRBD1
CASSYQGITNTEAFF	TGTGCCAGCAGTTACCAGGGAATCACAAACACTGAAGCTTTCTTT	TRBV6-1	TRBJ1-1	many	.
CASSWSGGSSYEQYF	TGTGCCAGTAGTTGGTCCGGAGGGAGCTCCTACGAGCAGTACTTC	TRBV19	TRBJ2-7	many	.
CASSLGTALGEQYF	TGTGCCAGCAGCCTAGGGACAGCCCTCGGGGAGCAGTACTTC	TRBV6-1	TRBJ2-7	.	TRBD1
CASSEQTIAYEQYF	TGTGCCAGCAGTGAACAGACTATAGCCTACGAGCAGTACTTC	TRBV2	TRBJ2-7	.	.
CASSLTSGGFSGELFF	TGTGCCAGCAGCTTAACTAGCGGGGGGTTTTCCGGGGAGCTGTTTTTT	TRBV12-3/TRBV12-4	TRBJ2-2	many	TRBD2
CSVCETGGSPLHF	TGCAGCGTTTGCGAGACAGGGGGTTCACCCCTCCACTTT	TRBV29-1	TRBJ1-6	many	TRBD1
CASSTRTVTVYGYTF	TGTGCCAGCAGTACCCGGACAGTCACGGTCTATGGCTACACCTTC	TRBV6-1	TRBJ1-2	many	.
CASSQEKWQEEGKAFF	TGTGCCAGCAGCCAAGAGAAGTGGCAGGAAGAGGGTAAAGCTTTCTTT	TRBV14	TRBJ1-1	.	.
CASSPSWVGEPQHF	TGTGCCAGCTCACCAAGTTGGGTAGGGGAGCCCCAGCATTTT	TRBV18	TRBJ1-5	many	.
CASSYTWGEQYF	TGTGCCAGCAGTTACACCTGGGGAGAGCAGTACTTC	TRBV6-5	TRBJ2-7	many	.
CASNRQGNTEAFF	TGTGCCAGCAACAGACAGGGGAACACTGAAGCTTTCTTT	TRBV3-1	TRBJ1-1	many	TRBD1
CASKPVALGGQPQHF	TGTGCCAGCAAACCTGTCGCCCTCGGAGGTCAGCCCCAGCATTTT	TRBV2	TRBJ1-5	many	.
CASSSDGVSYEQYF	TGTGCCAGCAGCTCCGACGGCGTCTCCTACGAGCAGTACTTC	TRBV7-3	TRBJ2-7	many	.
CASSETNRGRGTEAFF	TGTGCCAGCAGTGAAACCAACAGGGGGCGCGGCACTGAAGCTTTCTTT	TRBV25-1	TRBJ1-1	many	TRBD1
CSAQYPQTNEQYF	TGCAGTGCTCAATACCCCCAGACCAACGAGCAGTACTTC	TRBV20-1	TRBJ2-7	many	.
CPQATTFF	TGCCCTCAGGCGACGACTTTCTTT	TRBV5-1	TRBJ1-1	many	.
CSVRTQTDTQYF	TGCAGCGTTCGCACCCAAACAGATACGCAGTATTTT	TRBV29-1	TRBJ2-3	many	.
CSVEGRTTNTGELFF	TGCAGCGTTGAAGGGAGGACCACGAACACCGGGGAGCTGTTTTTT	TRBV29-1	TRBJ2-2	many	.
CSASGLMGYGYTF	TGCAGTGCTAGCGGCCTCATGGGTTATGGCTACACCTTC	TRBV20-1	TRBJ1-2	many	.
CASSYEVRVNGYTF	TGTGCCAGCAGTTACGAAGTCAGGGTGAATGGCTACACCTTC	TRBV6-2/TRBV6-3	TRBJ1-2	many	.
CATSDSRGPAQHF	TGTGCCACCAGTGACAGCCGGGGCCCGGCCCAGCATTTT	TRBV24-1	TRBJ1-5	many	.
CASNPESLSEQFF	TGTGCCAGCAACCCCGAATCGCTCAGTGAGCAGTTCTTC	TRBV11-2	TRBJ2-1	many	.
CASSQGVPWSYQPQHF	TGTGCCAGCAGCCAGGGGGTTCCCTGGTCCTACCAGCCCCAGCATTTT	TRBV3-1	TRBJ1-5	many	.
CAISELVDSSLLANYGYTF	TGTGCCATCAGTGAGTTAGTTGACAGTTCCCTCCTAGCTAACTATGGCTACACCTTC	TRBV10-3	TRBJ1-2	many	.
CASSLGRAGPAVPGYTF	TGTGCCAGCAGCTTAGGCAGGGCAGGACCCGCGGTACCTGGCTACACCTTC	TRBV7-9	TRBJ1-2	many	.
CASSLELVAGGTTDTQYF	TGCGCCAGCAGCTTGGAATTAGTAGCGGGGGGGACCACAGATACGCAGTATTTT	TRBV5-1	TRBJ2-3	many	TRBD2
CASSLGPWKTQYF	TGTGCCAGCAGCTTAGGCCCTTGGAAGACCCAGTACTTC	TRBV7-2	TRBJ2-5	many	.